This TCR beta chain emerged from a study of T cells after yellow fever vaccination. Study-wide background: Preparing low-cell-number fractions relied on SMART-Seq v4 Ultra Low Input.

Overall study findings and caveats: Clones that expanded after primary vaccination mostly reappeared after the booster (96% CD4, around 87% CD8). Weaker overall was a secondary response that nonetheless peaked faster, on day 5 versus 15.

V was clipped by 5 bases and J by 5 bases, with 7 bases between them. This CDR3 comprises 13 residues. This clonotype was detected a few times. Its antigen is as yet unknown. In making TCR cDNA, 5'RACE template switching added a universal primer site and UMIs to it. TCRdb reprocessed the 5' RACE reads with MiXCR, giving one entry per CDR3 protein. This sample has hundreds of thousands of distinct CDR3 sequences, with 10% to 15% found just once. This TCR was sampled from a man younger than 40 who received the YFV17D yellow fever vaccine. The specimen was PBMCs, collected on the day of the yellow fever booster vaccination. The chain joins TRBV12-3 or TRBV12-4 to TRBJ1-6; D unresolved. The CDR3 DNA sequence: TGTGCCAGCAGTCCCCCCGATAATTCACCCCTCCACTTT. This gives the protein CASSPPDNSPLHF.